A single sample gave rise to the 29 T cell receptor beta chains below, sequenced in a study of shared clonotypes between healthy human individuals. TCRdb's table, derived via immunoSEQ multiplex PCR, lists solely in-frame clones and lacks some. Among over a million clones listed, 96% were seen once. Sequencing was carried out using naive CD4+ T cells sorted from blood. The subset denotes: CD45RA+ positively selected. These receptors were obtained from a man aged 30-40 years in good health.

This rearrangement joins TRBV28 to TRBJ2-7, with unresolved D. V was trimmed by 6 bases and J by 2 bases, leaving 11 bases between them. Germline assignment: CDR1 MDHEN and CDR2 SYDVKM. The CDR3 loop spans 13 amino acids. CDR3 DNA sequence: TGTGCCAGCAGCGGTGGACCGACCTACGAGCAGTACTTC. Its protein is CASSGGPTYEQYF.

CDR3 nucleotides: TGTGCCAGCAGCTTAGGACTATCCACCGGGGAGCTGTTTTTT. It encodes CASSLGLSTGELFF. The V gene is TRBV7-2, the J gene TRBJ2-2; D perhaps matches TRBD2 (5 bases). The germline gives CDR1 SGHTA, CDR2 FQGNSA. The CDR3 extends over 14 amino acids. Trimming removed 1 base at V and 4 bases at J, with 7 bases between.

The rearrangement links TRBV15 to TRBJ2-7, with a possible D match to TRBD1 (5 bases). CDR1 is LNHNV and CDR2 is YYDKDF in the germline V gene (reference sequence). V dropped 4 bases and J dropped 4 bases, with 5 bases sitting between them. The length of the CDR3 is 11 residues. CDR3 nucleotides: TGTGCCACCAGCACAGGGTACGAGCAGTACTTC. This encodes CATSTGYEQYF.

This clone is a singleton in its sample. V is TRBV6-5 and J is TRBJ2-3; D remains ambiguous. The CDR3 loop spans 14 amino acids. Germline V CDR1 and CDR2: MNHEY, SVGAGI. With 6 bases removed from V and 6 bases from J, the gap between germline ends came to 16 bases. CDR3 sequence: CASRYGVVTDTQYF. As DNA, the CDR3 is TGTGCCAGCAGATATGGGGTAGTCACGGATACGCAGTATTTT.

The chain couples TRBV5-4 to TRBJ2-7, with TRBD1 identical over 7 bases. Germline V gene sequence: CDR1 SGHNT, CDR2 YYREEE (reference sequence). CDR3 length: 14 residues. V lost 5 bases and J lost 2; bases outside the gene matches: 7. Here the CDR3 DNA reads TGTGCCAGCAGAAACCGGGACAGCCCCTACGAGCAGTACTTC. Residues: CASRNRDSPYEQYF.

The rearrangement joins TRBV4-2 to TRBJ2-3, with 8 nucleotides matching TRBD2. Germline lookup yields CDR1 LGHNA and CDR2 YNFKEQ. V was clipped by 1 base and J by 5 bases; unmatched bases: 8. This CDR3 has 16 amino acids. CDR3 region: CASSQGQREIQDTQYF. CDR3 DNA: TGTGCCAGCAGCCAAGGCCAGCGGGAGATTCAAGATACGCAGTATTTT.

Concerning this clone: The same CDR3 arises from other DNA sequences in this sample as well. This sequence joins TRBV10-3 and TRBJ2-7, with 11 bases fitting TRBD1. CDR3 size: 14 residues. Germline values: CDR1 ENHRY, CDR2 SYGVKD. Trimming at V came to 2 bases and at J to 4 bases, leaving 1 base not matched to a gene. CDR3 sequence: CAISEGQGAYEQYF. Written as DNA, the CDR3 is TGTGCCATCAGTGAGGGACAGGGGGCTTACGAGCAGTACTTC.

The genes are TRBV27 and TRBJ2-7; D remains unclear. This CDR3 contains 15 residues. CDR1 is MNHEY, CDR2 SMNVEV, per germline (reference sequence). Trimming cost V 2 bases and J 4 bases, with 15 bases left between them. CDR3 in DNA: TGTGCCAGCAGTTTAAGGTCCGCGCTCTTTTACGAGCAGTACTTC. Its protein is CASSLRSALFYEQYF.

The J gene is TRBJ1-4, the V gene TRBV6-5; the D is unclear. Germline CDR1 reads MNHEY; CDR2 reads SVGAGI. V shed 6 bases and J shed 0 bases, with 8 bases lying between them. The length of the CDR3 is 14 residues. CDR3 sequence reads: CASSEGATNEKLFF. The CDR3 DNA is TGTGCCAGCAGCGAGGGAGCAACTAATGAAAAACTGTTTTTT.

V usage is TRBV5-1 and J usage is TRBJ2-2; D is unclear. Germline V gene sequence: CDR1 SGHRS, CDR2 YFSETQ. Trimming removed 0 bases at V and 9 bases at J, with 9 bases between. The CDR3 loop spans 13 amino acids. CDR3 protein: CASSLGPIRELFF. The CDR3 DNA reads TGCGCCAGCAGCTTGGGACCCATCAGGGAGCTGTTTTTT.

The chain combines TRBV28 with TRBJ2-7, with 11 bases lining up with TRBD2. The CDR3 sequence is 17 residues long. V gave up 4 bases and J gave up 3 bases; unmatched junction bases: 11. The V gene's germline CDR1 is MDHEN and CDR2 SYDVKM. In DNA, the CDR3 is TGTGCCAGCAGTTCCCGGGGTCTGGGACTAGCGGACTACGAGCAGTACTTC. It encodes CASSSRGLGLADYEQYF.

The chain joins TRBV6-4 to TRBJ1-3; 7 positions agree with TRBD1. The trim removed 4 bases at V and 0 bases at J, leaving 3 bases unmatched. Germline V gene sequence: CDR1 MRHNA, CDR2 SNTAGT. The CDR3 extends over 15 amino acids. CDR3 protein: CASSAPGGSGNTIYF. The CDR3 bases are TGTGCCAGCAGTGCCCCAGGGGGCTCTGGAAACACCATATATTTT.

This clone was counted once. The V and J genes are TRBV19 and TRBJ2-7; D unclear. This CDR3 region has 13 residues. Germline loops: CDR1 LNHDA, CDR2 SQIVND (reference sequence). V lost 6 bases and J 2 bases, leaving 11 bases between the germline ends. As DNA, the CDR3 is TGTGCCAGTAGCCGTAACCCGGCCTACGAGCAGTACTTC. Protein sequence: CASSRNPAYEQYF.

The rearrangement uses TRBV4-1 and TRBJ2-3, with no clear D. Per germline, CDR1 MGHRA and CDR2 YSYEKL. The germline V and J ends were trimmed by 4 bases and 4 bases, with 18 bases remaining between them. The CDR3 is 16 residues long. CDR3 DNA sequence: TGCGCCAGCAGCCCCATTGGCGGACCTGTAGCAGATACGCAGTATTTT. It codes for CASSPIGGPVADTQYF.

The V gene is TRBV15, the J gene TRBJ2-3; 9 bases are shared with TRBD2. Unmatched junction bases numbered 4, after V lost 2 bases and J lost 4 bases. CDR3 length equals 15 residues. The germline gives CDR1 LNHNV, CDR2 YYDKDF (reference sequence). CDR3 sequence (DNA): TGTGCCACCAGCAGATCGGGACTAGCCGCAGATACGCAGTATTTT. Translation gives CATSRSGLAADTQYF.

In nucleotides, the CDR3 is TGTGCCAGCTCACCCGCCCCGGGGAACGAATATGGCTACACCTTC. Protein: CASSPAPGNEYGYTF. The genes are TRBV18 and TRBJ1-2; D is unresolved. There are 15 residues in the CDR3. V was clipped by 3 bases and J by 5 bases, with 16 bases between them. Germline V lookup: CDR1 KGHSH, CDR2 LQKENI. The whole variable domain, remainder taken from reference TRBV18 and TRBJ1-2, is NAGVMQNPRHLVRRRGQEARLRCSPMKGHSHVYWYRQLPEEGLKFMVYLQKENIIDESGMPKERFSAEFPKEGPSILRIQQVVRGDSAAYFCASSPAPGNEYGYTFGSGTRLTVV.

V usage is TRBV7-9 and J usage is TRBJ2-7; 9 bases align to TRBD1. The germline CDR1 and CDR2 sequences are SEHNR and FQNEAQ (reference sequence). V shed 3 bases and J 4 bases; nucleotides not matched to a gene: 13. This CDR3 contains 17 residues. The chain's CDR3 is CASSFDFMGQGRYEQYF. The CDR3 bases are TGTGCCAGCAGCTTTGATTTCATGGGACAGGGAAGATACGAGCAGTACTTC.

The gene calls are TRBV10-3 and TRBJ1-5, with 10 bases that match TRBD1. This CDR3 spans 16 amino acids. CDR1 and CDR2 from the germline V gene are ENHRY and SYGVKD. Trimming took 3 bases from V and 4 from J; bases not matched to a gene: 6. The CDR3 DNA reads TGTGCCATCAGTGAATCGGGACAGGGGCCAAATCAGCCCCAGCATTTT. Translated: CAISESGQGPNQPQHF.

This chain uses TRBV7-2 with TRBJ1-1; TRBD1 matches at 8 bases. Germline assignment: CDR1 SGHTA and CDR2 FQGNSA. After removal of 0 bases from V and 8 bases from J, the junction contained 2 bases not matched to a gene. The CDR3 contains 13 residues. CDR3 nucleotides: TGTGCCAGCAGCTTAGCCCGGACAGGGGAAGCTTTCTTT. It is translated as CASSLARTGEAFF.

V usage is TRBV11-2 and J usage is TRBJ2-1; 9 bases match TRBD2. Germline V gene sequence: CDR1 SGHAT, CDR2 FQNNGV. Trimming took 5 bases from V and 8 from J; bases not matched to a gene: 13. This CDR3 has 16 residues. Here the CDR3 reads CASSPGVVAGAHEQFF. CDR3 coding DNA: TGTGCCAGCAGCCCTGGGGTTGTAGCGGGAGCGCATGAGCAGTTCTTC.

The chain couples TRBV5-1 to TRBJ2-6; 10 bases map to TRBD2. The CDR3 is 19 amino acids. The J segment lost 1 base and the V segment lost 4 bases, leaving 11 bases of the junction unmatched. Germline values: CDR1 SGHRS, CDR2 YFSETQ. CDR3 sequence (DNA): TGCGCCAGCAGCCCTAGGCTAGCGGGAGTGGGTTCTGGGGCCAACGTCCTGACTTTC. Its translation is CASSPRLAGVGSGANVLTF.

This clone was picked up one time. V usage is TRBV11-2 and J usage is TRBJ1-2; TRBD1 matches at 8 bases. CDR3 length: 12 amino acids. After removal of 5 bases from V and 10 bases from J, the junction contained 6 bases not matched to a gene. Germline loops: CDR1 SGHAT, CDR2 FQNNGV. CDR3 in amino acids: CASSPSGQAYTF. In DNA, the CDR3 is TGTGCCAGCAGCCCCTCGGGACAGGCCTACACCTTC.

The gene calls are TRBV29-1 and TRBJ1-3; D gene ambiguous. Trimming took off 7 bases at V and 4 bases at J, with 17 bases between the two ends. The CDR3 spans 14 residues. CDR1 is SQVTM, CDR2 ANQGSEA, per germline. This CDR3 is CSAMVPQKGNTIYF. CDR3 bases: TGCAGCGCGATGGTCCCTCAGAAAGGAAACACCATATATTTT.

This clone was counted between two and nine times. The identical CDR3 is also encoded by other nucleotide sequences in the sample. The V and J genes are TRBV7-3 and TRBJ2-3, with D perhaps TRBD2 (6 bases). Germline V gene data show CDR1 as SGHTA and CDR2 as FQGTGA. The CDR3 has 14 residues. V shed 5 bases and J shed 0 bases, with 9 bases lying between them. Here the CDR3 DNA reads TGTGCCAGCAGCCTTGGGACTAGCACAGATACGCAGTATTTT. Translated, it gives CASSLGTSTDTQYF.

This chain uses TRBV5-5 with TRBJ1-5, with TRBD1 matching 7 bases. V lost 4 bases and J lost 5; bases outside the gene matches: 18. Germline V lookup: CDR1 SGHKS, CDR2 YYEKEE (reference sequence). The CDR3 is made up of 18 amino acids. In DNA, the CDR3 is TGTGCCAGCAGCACCCGACAGGGACAGTCTTTGGTCGATCAGCCCCAGCATTTT. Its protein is CASSTRQGQSLVDQPQHF.

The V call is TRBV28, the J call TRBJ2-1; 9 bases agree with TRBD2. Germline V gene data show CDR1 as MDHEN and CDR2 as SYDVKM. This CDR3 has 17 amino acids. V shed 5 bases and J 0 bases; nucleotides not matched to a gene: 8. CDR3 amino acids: CASSLTSGRSSYNEQFF. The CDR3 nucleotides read TGTGCCAGCAGTCTGACTAGCGGAAGGAGCTCCTACAATGAGCAGTTCTTC.

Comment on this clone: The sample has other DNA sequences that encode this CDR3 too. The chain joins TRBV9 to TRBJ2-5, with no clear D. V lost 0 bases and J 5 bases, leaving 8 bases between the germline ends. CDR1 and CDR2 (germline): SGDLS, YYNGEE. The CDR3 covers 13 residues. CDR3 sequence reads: CASSVGGRETQYF. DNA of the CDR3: TGTGCCAGCAGCGTAGGTGGGCGGGAGACCCAGTACTTC.

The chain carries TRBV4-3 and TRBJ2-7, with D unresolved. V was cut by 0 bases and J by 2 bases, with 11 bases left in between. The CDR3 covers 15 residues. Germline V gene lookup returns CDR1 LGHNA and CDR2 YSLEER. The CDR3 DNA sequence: TGCGCCAGCAGCCAAGAATTAGAGTGGACCTACGAGCAGTACTTC. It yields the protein CASSQELEWTYEQYF.

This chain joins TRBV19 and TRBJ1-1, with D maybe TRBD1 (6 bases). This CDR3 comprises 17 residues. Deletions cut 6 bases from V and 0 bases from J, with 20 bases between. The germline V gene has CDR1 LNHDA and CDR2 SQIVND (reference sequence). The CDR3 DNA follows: TGTGCCAGTAGCCTCAATCTGTGGACAGCGCTGAACACTGAAGCTTTCTTT. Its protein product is CASSLNLWTALNTEAFF.